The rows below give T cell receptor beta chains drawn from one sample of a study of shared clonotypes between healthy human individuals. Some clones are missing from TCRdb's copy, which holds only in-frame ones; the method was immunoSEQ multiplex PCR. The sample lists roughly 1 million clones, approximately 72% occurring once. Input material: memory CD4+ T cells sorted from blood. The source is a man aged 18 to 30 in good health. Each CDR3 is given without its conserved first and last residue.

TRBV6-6	ASSYSKGQGYEQY
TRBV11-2	ASSTFDPVYGYT
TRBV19	ASSPASGSYNEQF
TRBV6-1	ASSLYTSENIQY
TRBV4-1	ASSYGQGPLPDTQY
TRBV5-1	ASSYGSDTQY
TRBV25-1	ASSGSPSEQY
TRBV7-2	ASSLGSGSSYEQY
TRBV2	ASSEGPQF
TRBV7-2	ASSLIGTGNYEQY
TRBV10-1	ASSDGTKETQY
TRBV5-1	ASSTRQGANYGYT
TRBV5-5	ASSLQPGQNQPQH
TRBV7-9	ASSPSPWDRSPEAF
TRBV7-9	ASSLDTANTEAF
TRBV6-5	ASSYVRPYNSPLH